Following are 12 T cell receptor beta chains from one sample sequenced in a study of T cell changes during pregnancy in multiple sclerosis. TCRdb's copy holds only in-frame clones and misses some; the assay was immunoSEQ multiplex PCR. The sample lists tens of thousands of clones, about 91% occurring once. The sample here was CD4+ T cells from peripheral blood mononuclear cells, taken after pregnancy. These receptors came from a female donor in good health, enrolled as a control in a pregnancy study.

The chain uses TRBV28 and TRBJ1-1; TRBD1 is a possible D gene (5 bases). This CDR3 has 14 residues. From germline, CDR1 is MDHEN and CDR2 SYDVKM. With 5 bases removed from V and 4 bases from J, the gap between germline ends came to 14 bases. Here the CDR3 reads CASSAGREGTEAFF. The CDR3 coding sequence is TGTGCCAGCAGTGCCGGCAGGGAGGGCACTGAAGCTTTCTTT. Filled out from reference TRBV28 and TRBJ1-1, the complete variable domain reads DVKVTQSSRYLVKRTGEKVFLECVQDMDHENMFWYRQDPGLGLRLIYFSYDVKMKEKGDIPEGYSVSREKKERFSLILESASTNQTSMYLCASSAGREGTEAFFGQGTRLTVV.

The chain recombines TRBV6-6 with TRBJ1-5; D is possibly TRBD1 (6 bases). Germline lookup yields CDR1 MNHNY and CDR2 SVGAGI (reference sequence). CDR3 size: 15 residues. V lost 2 bases to trimming and J lost 2 bases, with 10 bases between them. The CDR3 here is CASSYGGQGNQPQHF. The CDR3 coding sequence is TGTGCCAGCAGTTACGGGGGACAAGGCAATCAGCCCCAGCATTTT.

The gene calls are TRBV28 and TRBJ2-7; D gene ambiguous. The germline V gene has CDR1 MDHEN and CDR2 SYDVKM. CDR3 length: 14 amino acids. V lost 4 bases and J 2 bases, leaving 12 bases between the germline ends. CDR3 protein: CASSSIDTAYEQYF. The CDR3 DNA sequence: TGTGCCAGCAGTTCCATCGACACAGCCTACGAGCAGTACTTC.

V usage is TRBV6-5 and J usage is TRBJ1-2; no reliable D call. The length of the CDR3 is 13 residues. Germline CDR1 is MNHEY and CDR2 is SVGAGI. V was trimmed by 0 bases and J by 8 bases, leaving 10 bases between them. CDR3 region: CASSYSGSRGYTF. The CDR3 coding sequence is TGTGCCAGCAGTTACTCCGGTTCTCGAGGCTACACCTTC.

This clone was picked up one time. V and J are TRBV7-9 and TRBJ2-7; TRBD1 matches 12 bases. The V and J ends lost 5 bases and 5 bases, in that order; junction bases with no gene match: 13. This CDR3 is built from 17 residues. Germline CDR1 and CDR2: SEHNR and FQNEAQ (reference sequence). The CDR3 coding sequence is TGTGCCAGCAGCAGGGGGACAGGGGGCAACAGTAAGAACGAGCAGTACTTC. Translated: CASSRGTGGNSKNEQYF.

The genes are TRBV15 and TRBJ2-3; 8 bases align to TRBD1. CDR3 size: 15 residues. Trimming cost V 2 bases and J 2 bases; bases outside gene matches: 3. Germline V gene data show CDR1 as LNHNV and CDR2 as YYDKDF (reference sequence). In nucleotides, the CDR3 is TGTGCCACCAGCAGACTGGACAGGGACACAGATACGCAGTATTTT. It specifies CATSRLDRDTDTQYF. Supplemented by reference TRBV15 and TRBJ2-3, the full variable domain reads DAMVIQNPRYQVTQFGKPVTLSCSQTLNHNVMYWYQQKSSQAPKLLFHYYDKDFNNEADTPDNFQSRRPNTSFCFLDIRSPGLGDTAMYLCATSRLDRDTDTQYFGPGTRLTVL.

The V call is TRBV19, the J call TRBJ2-2; D remains unclear. V gave up 3 bases and J gave up 5 bases, with 10 bases separating them. The CDR3 is made up of 14 amino acids. Germline V gene lookup returns CDR1 LNHDA and CDR2 SQIVND (reference sequence). CDR3 in amino acids: CASSILSVTGELFF. The CDR3 DNA reads TGTGCCAGTAGTATCCTGTCCGTGACCGGGGAGCTGTTTTTT.

The chain employs TRBV15 and TRBJ2-6; tentatively, D is TRBD1 (6 bases). This CDR3 has 19 amino acids. V was trimmed by 4 bases and J by 0 bases, leaving 19 bases between them. Looked up from germline, CDR1 is LNHNV and CDR2 is YYDKDF (reference sequence). For the CDR3, the DNA is TGTGCCACCAGCAAGGGGGTTCTCCGACAGAGCTCTGGGGCCAACGTCCTGACTTTC. Residues: CATSKGVLRQSSGANVLTF. Full variable domain (remainder filled in from reference TRBV15 and TRBJ2-6): DAMVIQNPRYQVTQFGKPVTLSCSQTLNHNVMYWYQQKSSQAPKLLFHYYDKDFNNEADTPDNFQSRRPNTSFCFLDIRSPGLGDTAMYLCATSKGVLRQSSGANVLTFGAGSRLTVL.

The J gene is TRBJ1-5, the V gene TRBV7-9; D might be TRBD1 (5 bases). V was clipped by 2 bases and J by 0 bases, with 11 bases between them. This CDR3 has 16 amino acids. Looked up from germline, CDR1 is SEHNR and CDR2 is FQNEAQ (reference sequence). DNA of the CDR3: TGTGCCAGCAGCTTAAATACAGGAGTTAGCAATCAGCCCCAGCATTTT. Amino acids: CASSLNTGVSNQPQHF. Drawing the rest from reference TRBV7-9 and TRBJ1-5, the complete variable domain is DTGVSQNPRHKITKRGQNVTFRCDPISEHNRLYWYRQTLGQGPEFLTYFQNEAQLEKSRLLSDRFSAERPKGSFSTLEIQRTEQGDSAMYLCASSLNTGVSNQPQHFGDGTRLSIL.

V is TRBV5-1 and J is TRBJ2-1, with D perhaps matching TRBD1 (5 bases). This CDR3 spans 15 amino acids. V shed 4 bases and J shed 7 bases, with 18 bases lying between them. Germline loops: CDR1 SGHRS, CDR2 YFSETQ. The CDR3 nucleotides are TGCGCCAGCAGCAAGCAGGGAACAATTCTTAATGAGCAGTTCTTC. Amino acids: CASSKQGTILNEQFF.

The chain is built from TRBV7-9 and TRBJ1-1, with no clear D. V was clipped by 2 bases and J by 6 bases, with 7 bases between them. In germline, CDR1 is SEHNR, CDR2 FQNEAQ (reference sequence). This CDR3 region has 12 residues. CDR3 amino acids: CASSLIFSEAFF. The CDR3 nucleotides are TGTGCCAGCAGCTTAATCTTCTCTGAAGCTTTCTTT.

V is TRBV28 and J is TRBJ2-2, with 9 bases fitting TRBD1. Germline V lookup: CDR1 MDHEN, CDR2 SYDVKM. V gave up 6 bases and J gave up 5 bases; unmatched junction bases: 7. The CDR3 has 15 residues. CDR3 loop: CASSFNRGRTGELFF. The CDR3 nucleotides read TGTGCCAGCAGCTTCAACAGGGGGCGAACCGGGGAGCTGTTTTTT.